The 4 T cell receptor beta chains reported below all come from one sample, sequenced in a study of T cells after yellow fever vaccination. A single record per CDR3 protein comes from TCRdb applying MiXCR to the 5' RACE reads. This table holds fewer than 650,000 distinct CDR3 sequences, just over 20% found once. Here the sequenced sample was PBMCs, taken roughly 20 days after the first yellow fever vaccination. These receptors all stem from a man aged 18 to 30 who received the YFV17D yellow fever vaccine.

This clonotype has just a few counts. Written as DNA, the CDR3 is TGTGCCAGCAGTTACCGGGTTGAGGGTTTGTTTTTTCAGCCCCAGCATTTT. Amino acid sequence: CASSYRVEGLFFQPQHF. The chain combines TRBV6-2 or TRBV6-3 with TRBJ1-5; no definite D call. V lost 2 bases, J lost 6 bases, and 20 bases lay in between. The CDR3 spans 17 residues. CDR1 is MNHEY, CDR2 SVGEGT, per germline.

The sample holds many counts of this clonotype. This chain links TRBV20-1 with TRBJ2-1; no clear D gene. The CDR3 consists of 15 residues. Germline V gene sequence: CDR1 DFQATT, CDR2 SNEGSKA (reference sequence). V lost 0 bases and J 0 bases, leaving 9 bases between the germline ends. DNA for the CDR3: TGCAGTGCTAGAGAATTAGATTCCTCCTACAATGAGCAGTTCTTC. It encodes CSARELDSSYNEQFF.

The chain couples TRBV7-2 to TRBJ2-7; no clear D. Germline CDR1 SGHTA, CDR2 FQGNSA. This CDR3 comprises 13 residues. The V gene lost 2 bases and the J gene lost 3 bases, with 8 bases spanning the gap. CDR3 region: CASSLRSDYEQYV. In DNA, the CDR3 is TGTGCCAGCAGCTTAAGGTCAGACTACGAGCAGTACGTC.

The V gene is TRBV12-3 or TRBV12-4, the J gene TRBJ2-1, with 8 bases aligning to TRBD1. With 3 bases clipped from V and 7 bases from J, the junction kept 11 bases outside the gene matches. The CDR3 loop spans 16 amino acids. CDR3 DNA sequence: TGTGCCAGCAGTTTCAGGGGGCCCGTACCTAGAAATGAGCAGTTCTTC. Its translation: CASSFRGPVPRNEQFF.